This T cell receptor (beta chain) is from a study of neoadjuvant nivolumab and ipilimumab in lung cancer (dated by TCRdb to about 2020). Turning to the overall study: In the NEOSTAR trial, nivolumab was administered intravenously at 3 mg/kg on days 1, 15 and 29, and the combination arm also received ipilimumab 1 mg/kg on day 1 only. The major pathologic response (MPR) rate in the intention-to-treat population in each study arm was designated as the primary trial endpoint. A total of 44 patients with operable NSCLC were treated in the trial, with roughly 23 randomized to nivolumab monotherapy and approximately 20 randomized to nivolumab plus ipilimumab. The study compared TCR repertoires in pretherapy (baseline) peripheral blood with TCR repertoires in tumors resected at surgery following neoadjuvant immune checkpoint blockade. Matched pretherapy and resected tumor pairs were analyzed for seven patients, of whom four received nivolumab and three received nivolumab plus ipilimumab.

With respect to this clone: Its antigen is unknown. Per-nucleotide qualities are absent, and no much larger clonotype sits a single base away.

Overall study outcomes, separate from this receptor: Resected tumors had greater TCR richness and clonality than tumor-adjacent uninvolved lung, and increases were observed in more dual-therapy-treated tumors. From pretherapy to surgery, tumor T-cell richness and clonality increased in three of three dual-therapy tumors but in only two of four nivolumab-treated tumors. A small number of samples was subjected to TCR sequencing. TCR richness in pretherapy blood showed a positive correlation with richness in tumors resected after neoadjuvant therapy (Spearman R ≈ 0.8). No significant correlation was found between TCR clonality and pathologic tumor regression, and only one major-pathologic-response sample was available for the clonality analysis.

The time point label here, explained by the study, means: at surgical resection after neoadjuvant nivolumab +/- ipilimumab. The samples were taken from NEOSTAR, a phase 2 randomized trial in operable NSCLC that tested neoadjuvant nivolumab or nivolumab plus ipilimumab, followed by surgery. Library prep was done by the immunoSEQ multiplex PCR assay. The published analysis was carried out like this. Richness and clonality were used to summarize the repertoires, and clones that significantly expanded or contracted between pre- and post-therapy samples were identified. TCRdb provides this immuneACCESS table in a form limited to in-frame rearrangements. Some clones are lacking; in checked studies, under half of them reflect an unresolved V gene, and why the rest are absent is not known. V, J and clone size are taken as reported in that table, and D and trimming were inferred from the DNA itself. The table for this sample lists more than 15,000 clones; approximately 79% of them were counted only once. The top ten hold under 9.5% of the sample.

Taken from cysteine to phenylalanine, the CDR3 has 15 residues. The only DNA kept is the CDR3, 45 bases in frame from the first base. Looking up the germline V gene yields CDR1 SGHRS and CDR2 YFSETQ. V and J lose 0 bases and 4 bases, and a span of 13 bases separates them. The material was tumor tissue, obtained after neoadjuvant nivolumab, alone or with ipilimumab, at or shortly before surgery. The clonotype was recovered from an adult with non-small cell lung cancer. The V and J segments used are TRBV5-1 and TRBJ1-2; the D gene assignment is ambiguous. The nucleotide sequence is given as TGCGCCAGCAGCTTGGTCAAAGGGCCCGCCTATGGCTACACCTTC. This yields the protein CASSLVKGPAYGYTF.